Presented here are 29 T cell receptor beta chains from one specimen sequenced in a study of blood T cell repertoires in COVID-19. Sequencing used immunoSEQ multiplex PCR; TCRdb keeps in-frame clones, though not all of them. The sample has about 14,000 clones; roughly 87% are singletons. Sequencing input: peripheral blood. The receptors were sampled from a human donor in a cohort sampled during active COVID-19.

Of note for this clone: This same CDR3 is encoded by further DNA sequences in the sample. The rearrangement links TRBV11-2 to TRBJ2-7, with D uncertain. Germline CDR1 is SGHAT and CDR2 is FQNNGV. V was shortened by 1 base and J by 4 bases, with 2 bases between the two germline ends. The CDR3 runs 11 residues. CDR3 DNA: TGTGCCAGCAGCTTAGCTTACGAGCAGTACTTC. Translating it yields CASSLAYEQYF.

The V gene is TRBV11-2, the J gene TRBJ2-7, with 7 bases identical to TRBD2. With V trimmed by 2 bases and J by 2 bases, 12 bases remained unmatched. The CDR3 sequence is 17 residues long. Germline loops: CDR1 SGHAT, CDR2 FQNNGV. The CDR3 sequence: CASSLTSGVIATYEQYF. In DNA form, the CDR3 reads TGTGCCAGCAGCTTAACCAGCGGGGTGATTGCAACCTACGAGCAGTACTTC. Based on the CDR3 plus reference TRBV11-2 and TRBJ2-7, the full variable domain is EAGVAQSPRYKIIEKRQSVAFWCNPISGHATLYWYQQILGQGPKLLIQFQNNGVVDDSQLPKDRFSAERLKGVDSTLKIQPAKLEDSAVYLCASSLTSGVIATYEQYFGPGTRLTVT.

This chain connects TRBV29-1 to TRBJ2-7; D not certain. Trimming took off 6 bases at V and 4 bases at J, with 10 bases between the two ends. Germline CDR1 SQVTM, CDR2 ANQGSEA. The CDR3 sequence is 11 residues long. DNA for the CDR3: TGCAGCGTAAGGCAGGTTTACGAGCAGTACTTC. It encodes CSVRQVYEQYF.

The V call is TRBV9, the J call TRBJ2-3; D is undetermined. The germline V gene has CDR1 SGDLS and CDR2 YYNGEE. The CDR3 sequence is 15 residues long. Trimming shortened V by 2 bases and J by 1 base, and 11 bases separated the two germline ends. In nucleotides, the CDR3 is TGTGCCAGCAGCGTTCATTACGGAGGCACAGATACGCAGTATTTT. It codes for CASSVHYGGTDTQYF.

This chain joins TRBV7-8 and TRBJ1-1; a weak D match, TRBD1 (6 bases). This CDR3 is 16 amino acids long. V lost 5 bases and J 0 bases, leaving 16 bases between the germline ends. CDR1 SGHVS and CDR2 FQNEAQ come from the germline V gene. The CDR3 coding sequence is TGTGCCAGCAGCCCACACAGGGTTTCGGTGAACACTGAAGCTTTCTTT. It yields the protein CASSPHRVSVNTEAFF.

This clone was counted a single time. The rearrangement links TRBV10-3 to TRBJ1-1, with unresolved D. V gave up 2 bases and J gave up 3 bases, with 10 bases separating them. The CDR3 loop spans 14 amino acids. CDR1 is ENHRY, CDR2 SYGVKD, per germline. DNA for the CDR3: TGTGCCATCAGTGAGAGGAGAGCCGACACTGAAGCTTTCTTT. It translates to CAISERRADTEAFF.

CDR3 amino acids: CAWKTGGNTIYF. CDR3 nucleotides: TGTGCCTGGAAGACAGGGGGGAACACCATATATTTT. This chain links TRBV30 with TRBJ1-3; 9 bases align to TRBD1. CDR1 and CDR2 (germline): GTSNPN, SVGIG (reference sequence). The CDR3 is 12 amino acids. The ends lost 4 bases at V and 7 bases at J; junction bases unmatched: 2.

The chain couples TRBV27 to TRBJ1-2, with TRBD1 as a possible D gene (5 bases). The CDR3 spans 15 residues. Germline V gene lookup returns CDR1 MNHEY and CDR2 SMNVEV (reference sequence). The germline V and J ends were trimmed by 3 bases and 5 bases, with 16 bases remaining between them. The CDR3 DNA reads TGTGCCAGCAGTTTGGTCCCAGGGTCCCGATATGGCTACACCTTC. It codes for CASSLVPGSRYGYTF.

The chain uses TRBV19 and TRBJ1-3; possible D gene TRBD1, 6 bases. Trimming pared 8 bases from V and 0 bases from J, leaving 11 bases between. Per the germline V gene, CDR1 is LNHDA and CDR2 is SQIVND (reference sequence). This CDR3 contains 14 residues. In nucleotides, the CDR3 is TGTGCCAGTGCGTTGGGACACTCTGGAAACACCATATATTTT. Translated, it gives CASALGHSGNTIYF.

The J gene is TRBJ2-5, the V gene TRBV10-2; D remains unclear. Germline V gene lookup returns CDR1 WSHSY and CDR2 SAAADI. Trimming stripped 1 base from V and 5 bases from J, with 8 bases between. The CDR3 totals 13 residues. DNA for the CDR3: TGCGCCAGCAGTGAGTTCTTGTTGGAGACCCAGTACTTC. Encoded protein: CASSEFLLETQYF.

The chain links TRBV5-1 to TRBJ1-4; 7 bases map to TRBD1. The CDR3 extends over 15 amino acids. With V trimmed by 4 bases and J by 8 bases, 11 bases remained unmatched. From germline, CDR1 is SGHRS and CDR2 YFSETQ. The CDR3 region has the DNA TGCGCCAGCAGCACCCGGACAGGAGTTCGCGAAAAACTGTTTTTT. Translation: CASSTRTGVREKLFF.

The chain uses TRBV15 and TRBJ2-1; D perhaps matches TRBD2 (5 bases). V was clipped by 5 bases and J by 5 bases, with 16 bases between them. This CDR3 comprises 15 residues. Germline lookup yields CDR1 LNHNV and CDR2 YYDKDF (reference sequence). CDR3 sequence: CATSGIALRDNEQFF. DNA for the CDR3: TGTGCCACCAGCGGGATTGCCTTGCGGGACAATGAGCAGTTCTTC. Using reference TRBV15 and TRBJ2-1 for the parts outside the CDR3, the full variable domain is DAMVIQNPRYQVTQFGKPVTLSCSQTLNHNVMYWYQQKSSQAPKLLFHYYDKDFNNEADTPDNFQSRRPNTSFCFLDIRSPGLGDTAMYLCATSGIALRDNEQFFGPGTRLTVL.

The chain joins TRBV21-1 to TRBJ2-5; the table's TRBD2 call for D was not verified on the DNA. TRBV21-1 is a pseudogene segment. This CDR3 is 19 amino acids long. The CDR3 protein is CASSKCPPLSGRTQETQYF. As DNA, the CDR3 is TGTGCCAGCAGCAAATGTCCCCCTCTCAGCGGGAGAACTCAAGAGACCCAGTACTTC.

This clone has just a few counts. The J gene is TRBJ1-5, the V gene TRBV6-1; D is unclear. The CDR3 has 15 residues. In germline, CDR1 is MNHNS, CDR2 SASEGT. V was clipped by 3 bases and J by 0 bases, with 9 bases between them. CDR3 bases: TGTGCCAGCAGTGAGAGTCCGTATAGCAATCAGCCCCAGCATTTT. Its translation is CASSESPYSNQPQHF.

This rearrangement joins TRBV7-9 to TRBJ2-2; D gene ambiguous. The CDR3 loop spans 15 amino acids. Trimming took off 2 bases at V and 1 base at J, with 8 bases between the two ends. Germline CDR1 and CDR2: SEHNR and FQNEAQ (reference sequence). CDR3 in amino acids: CASSLSTVNTGELFF. In DNA, the CDR3 is TGTGCCAGCAGCTTAAGTACGGTGAACACCGGGGAGCTGTTTTTT.

The V and J genes are TRBV5-1 and TRBJ2-5, with D maybe TRBD2 (6 bases). Germline CDR1 reads SGHRS; CDR2 reads YFSETQ. V lost 3 bases and J 4 bases, leaving 10 bases between the germline ends. The CDR3 is made up of 13 amino acids. The chain's CDR3 is CASSSGRGETQYF. For the CDR3, the DNA is TGCGCCAGCAGCTCCGGGAGAGGAGAGACCCAGTACTTC.

The CDR3: CASSRAINLAGFSSYNEQFF. The DNA of the CDR3 is TGCGCCAGCAGCCGAGCAATCAACTTAGCGGGCTTCAGCTCCTACAATGAGCAGTTCTTC. The J gene is TRBJ2-1, the V gene TRBV4-3, with 7 positions matching TRBD2. The CDR3 length is 20 residues. CDR1 is LGHNA and CDR2 is YSLEER in the germline V gene. The V and J ends lost 4 bases and 0 bases, in that order; junction bases with no gene match: 18.

The chain carries TRBV27 and TRBJ1-2; no clear D gene. The CDR3 covers 11 residues. The V gene's germline CDR1 is MNHEY and CDR2 SMNVEV (reference sequence). Between the trimmed V and J ends, which lost 5 bases and 5 bases, there was a span of 6 bases. The CDR3 loop is CASSGSYGYTF. In DNA, the CDR3 is TGTGCCAGCAGTGGCAGTTATGGCTACACCTTC.

The rearrangement joins TRBV7-8 to TRBJ2-3, with 10 bases matching TRBD2. Germline CDR1 and CDR2: SGHVS and FQNEAQ. The V and J ends lost 1 base and 2 bases, in that order; junction bases with no gene match: 3. This CDR3 has 16 residues. CDR3 nucleotide sequence: TGTGCCAGCAGCTTAGGGCTAGCGGGGGACACAGATACGCAGTATTTT. The encoded protein is CASSLGLAGDTDTQYF.

This chain uses TRBV28 with TRBJ1-5; D possibly corresponds to TRBD1 (5 bases). Per germline, CDR1 MDHEN and CDR2 SYDVKM. The CDR3 is made up of 15 amino acids. Trimming shortened V by 6 bases and J by 3 bases, and 15 bases separated the two germline ends. The CDR3 loop reads CASRGQGGNNQPQHF. In DNA, the CDR3 is TGTGCCAGCAGAGGCCAGGGCGGGAACAATCAGCCCCAGCATTTT.

This chain uses TRBV7-8 with TRBJ2-7, with D tentatively TRBD2 (6 bases). Germline CDR1 is SGHVS and CDR2 is FQNEAQ. CDR3 length: 13 amino acids. V dropped 5 bases and J dropped 4 bases, with 12 bases sitting between them. The CDR3 coding sequence is TGTGCCAGCAGCCTCGGGGGAAATTACGAGCAGTACTTC. Amino acid sequence: CASSLGGNYEQYF. The full variable domain, completed using reference TRBV7-8 and TRBJ2-7, is GAGVSQSPRYKVAKRGQDVALRCDPISGHVSLFWYQQALGQGPEFLTYFQNEAQLDKSGLPSDRFFAERPEGSVSTLKIQRTQQEDSAVYLCASSLGGNYEQYFGPGTRLTVT.

The genes are TRBV30 and TRBJ1-2, with D hard to call. Germline-derived CDR1 and CDR2 are GTSNPN and SVGIG (reference sequence). The ends were cut back, 0 bases at V and 4 bases at J, with 12 bases in the middle. The CDR3 is 14 amino acids. The DNA for the CDR3 is TGTGCCTGGAGTGTATCGGGAGTGATCTATGGCTACACCTTC. Translating it yields CAWSVSGVIYGYTF.

The J gene is TRBJ1-5, the V gene TRBV27; D is ambiguous. Trimming shortened V by 0 bases and J by 6 bases, and 9 bases separated the two germline ends. The CDR3 covers 14 residues. CDR1 MNHEY and CDR2 SMNVEV come from the germline V gene (reference sequence). CDR3 nucleotide sequence: TGTGCCAGCAGTTTATCGTCTCAGATTCAGCCCCAGCATTTT. Translation: CASSLSSQIQPQHF.

V usage is TRBV2 and J usage is TRBJ2-3; 12 bases align to TRBD2. In germline, CDR1 is SNHLY, CDR2 FYNNEI. CDR3 size: 15 residues. Trimming took 6 bases from V and 6 from J; bases not matched to a gene: 7. In DNA, the CDR3 is TGTGCCAGCAGCGTTCGGACTAGCGGGACCGATACGCAGTATTTT. Amino acid sequence: CASSVRTSGTDTQYF.

V usage is TRBV3-1 (or the pseudogene TRBV3-2) and J usage is TRBJ2-5, with 8 bases identical to TRBD1. The germline V gene has CDR1 LGHDT and CDR2 YNNKEL (reference sequence). Trimming removed 6 bases from V and 4 bases from J; junction bases left unmatched: 16. The CDR3 totals 17 residues. In DNA, the CDR3 is TGTGCCAGCAGACCAACCACGGGCAGGGGGCCAGGAGAGACCCAGTACTTC. As protein: CASRPTTGRGPGETQYF.

The V and J genes are TRBV7-9 and TRBJ2-7; the match to TRBD2 covers 13 bases. The germline V gene has CDR1 SEHNR and CDR2 FQNEAQ (reference sequence). Trimming cost V 5 bases and J 1 base; bases outside gene matches: 14. The CDR3 is made up of 19 amino acids. The CDR3 DNA follows: TGTGCCAGCAGCACCAATCCGGGACTAGCGGGACAATTATCCTACGAGCAGTACTTC. Translating gives CASSTNPGLAGQLSYEQYF. The entire variable domain, with the rest obtained from reference TRBV7-9 and TRBJ2-7, is as follows: DTGVSQNPRHKITKRGQNVTFRCDPISEHNRLYWYRQTLGQGPEFLTYFQNEAQLEKSRLLSDRFSAERPKGSFSTLEIQRTEQGDSAMYLCASSTNPGLAGQLSYEQYFGPGTRLTVT.

The chain has TRBV5-1 and TRBJ2-5; weak D call: TRBD1 (5 bases). Trimming took 6 bases from V and 0 from J, leaving 12 bases between them. CDR3 length: 14 residues. Germline values: CDR1 SGHRS, CDR2 YFSETQ. The CDR3: CASTPTAYQETQYF. The DNA for the CDR3 is TGCGCCAGCACCCCGACAGCGTACCAAGAGACCCAGTACTTC.

The CDR3 loop reads CASSLTSGTYNEQFF. CDR3 nucleotides: TGTGCCAGCAGCTTGACTAGCGGAACCTACAATGAGCAGTTCTTC. The J gene is TRBJ2-1, the V gene TRBV11-1, with 9 bases fitting TRBD2. Unmatched junction bases numbered 2, after V lost 3 bases and J lost 2 bases. The V gene's germline CDR1 is SGHAT and CDR2 FQDESV (reference sequence). The CDR3 totals 15 residues.

The chain links TRBV5-4 to TRBJ2-2; the D is unclear. Deletions cut 0 bases from V and 13 bases from J, with 13 bases between. Germline V gene lookup returns CDR1 SGHNT and CDR2 YYREEE (reference sequence). The CDR3 contains 13 residues. CDR3 coding DNA: TGTGCCAGCAGCTTGGTAGATGCTCCCGGGCTGTTTTTT. It translates to CASSLVDAPGLFF.